This T cell receptor (beta chain) was profiled in a study of lung T cells in sarcoidosis with Löfgren's syndrome. Study summary: Analyses focused on Löfgren's syndrome patients.

CDR3 size: 12 residues. Trimming removed 1 base from V and 3 bases from J, with 6 bases in between. Germline lookup yields CDR1 DFQATT and CDR2 SNEGSKA (reference sequence). Study-wide findings and caveats: Löfgren's syndrome patients reportedly showed greatest TRAV12-1 and TRBV2 expansion versus controls.

The sample holds many counts of this clonotype. The antigen remains unidentified. TCRdb processed the reads anew with MiXCR; each CDR3 protein has one entry. The table includes 9,000 or so distinct CDR3 sequences, 15% to 20% detected once. This sequence joins TRBV20-1 and TRBJ2-5; D is undetermined. This sequence originates from a human donor with sarcoidosis (Löfgren's syndrome or another form), or a control subject (not recorded which). The specimen was CD4+ T cells from bronchoalveolar lavage. CDR3 sequence reads: CSARGDEETQYF. CDR3 DNA: TGCAGTGCTAGAGGGGATGAAGAGACCCAGTACTTC.